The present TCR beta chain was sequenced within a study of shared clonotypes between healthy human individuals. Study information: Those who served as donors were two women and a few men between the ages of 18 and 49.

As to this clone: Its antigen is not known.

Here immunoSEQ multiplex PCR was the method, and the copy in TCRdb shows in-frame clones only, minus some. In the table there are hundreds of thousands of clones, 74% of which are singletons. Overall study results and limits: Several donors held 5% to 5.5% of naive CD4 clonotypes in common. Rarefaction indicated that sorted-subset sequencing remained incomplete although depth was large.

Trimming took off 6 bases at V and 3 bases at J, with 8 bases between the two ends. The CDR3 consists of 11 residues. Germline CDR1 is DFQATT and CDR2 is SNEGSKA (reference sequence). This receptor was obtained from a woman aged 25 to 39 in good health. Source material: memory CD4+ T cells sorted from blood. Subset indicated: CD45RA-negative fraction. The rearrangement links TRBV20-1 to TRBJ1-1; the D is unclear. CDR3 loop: CSAPEDTEAFF. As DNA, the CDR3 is TGCAGTGCCCCGGAGGACACTGAAGCTTTCTTT.